These T cell receptor beta chains were read from a single sample in a study of cytomegalovirus exposure and HLA in healthy donors. Sequencing was performed with immunoSEQ multiplex PCR; in TCRdb, only in-frame clones are kept and a portion is missing. The sample has roughly 120,000 clones; just under 80% are singletons. The source material was PBMCs. Source of these receptors: a man under 40 in good health and CMV-seronegative. Each CDR3 is given with its conserved first and last residue. Fields, in order: clone size, V gene, D gene, J gene, CDR3 DNA, CDR3 protein. The D gene is left open where the match is weak. The size of a clone is reported for some rows only, either as once, few or many, or as a class for expanded clones.

abundance: -
v_gene: TRBV27
d_gene: TRBD2
j_gene: TRBJ2-7
CDR3nt: TGTGCCAGCAGTTTATTGGGACAGGGGAAGGGACTAGCGGGAGGATCGTCCTACGAGCAGTACTTC
CDR3aa: CASSLLGQGKGLAGGSSYEQYF

abundance: -
v_gene: TRBV9
d_gene: TRBD2
j_gene: TRBJ2-1
CDR3nt: TGTGCCAGCAACCCAGCGGGGTACAATGAGCAGTTCTTC
CDR3aa: CASNPAGYNEQFF

abundance: -
v_gene: TRBV6-6
d_gene: TRBD2
j_gene: TRBJ2-7
CDR3nt: TGTGCCGCTGGGGGGGTTCGAGGCGAGCAGTACTTC
CDR3aa: CAAGGVRGEQYF

abundance: few
v_gene: TRBV7-9
d_gene: -
j_gene: TRBJ1-5
CDR3nt: TGTGCCAGCAGCCTGGGAGGGGGAGCTTATAGCAATCAGCCCCAGCATTTT
CDR3aa: CASSLGGGAYSNQPQHF

abundance: -
v_gene: TRBV12-5
d_gene: -
j_gene: TRBJ1-1
CDR3nt: TGTGCTAGTGCCTCTAGCGGGACGATTGAAGCTTTCTTT
CDR3aa: CASASSGTIEAFF

abundance: -
v_gene: TRBV28
d_gene: -
j_gene: TRBJ2-7
CDR3nt: TGTGCCAGCAGTTTAGTCAAACAATACGAGCAGTACTTC
CDR3aa: CASSLVKQYEQYF

abundance: -
v_gene: TRBV5-6
d_gene: TRBD2
j_gene: TRBJ2-7
CDR3nt: TGTGCCAGCAGCCCGGGACTAGTGAGCGAGCAGTACTTC
CDR3aa: CASSPGLVSEQYF

abundance: few
v_gene: TRBV18
d_gene: -
j_gene: TRBJ2-3
CDR3nt: TGTGCCAGCTCACCACGGGCAGAACTCGGGAATACGCAGTATTTT
CDR3aa: CASSPRAELGNTQYF

abundance: -
v_gene: TRBV7-9
d_gene: TRBD2
j_gene: TRBJ2-5
CDR3nt: TGTGCCAGCAGCTCGTCCAGACTAGCGGGCGCAGAGACCCAGTACTTC
CDR3aa: CASSSSRLAGAETQYF

abundance: once
v_gene: TRBV30
d_gene: -
j_gene: TRBJ2-1
CDR3nt: TGTGCCCGAGCACAGGGAGGGTCGTACAATGAGCAGTTCTTC
CDR3aa: CARAQGGSYNEQFF

abundance: once
v_gene: TRBV6-1
d_gene: -
j_gene: TRBJ1-5
CDR3nt: TGTGCCAGCAGTGAATATGGTTCGACAGTTAGCAATCAGCCCCAGCATTTT
CDR3aa: CASSEYGSTVSNQPQHF

abundance: -
v_gene: TRBV2
d_gene: TRBD1
j_gene: TRBJ2-1
CDR3nt: TGTGCCAGCAGCCCACAGGGGGCGATCCATGAGCAGTTCTTC
CDR3aa: CASSPQGAIHEQFF

abundance: -
v_gene: TRBV5-4
d_gene: TRBD1
j_gene: TRBJ2-1
CDR3nt: TGTGCCAGCAGCCCAGGGACAGGACGGAATGAGCAGTTCTTC
CDR3aa: CASSPGTGRNEQFF

abundance: -
v_gene: TRBV15
d_gene: -
j_gene: TRBJ2-7
CDR3nt: TGTGCCACCAGCATCCATCTAGGCAGGGACTACGAGCAGTACTTC
CDR3aa: CATSIHLGRDYEQYF

abundance: -
v_gene: TRBV7-8
d_gene: TRBD1
j_gene: TRBJ2-7
CDR3nt: TGTGCCAGCAGCTTAGTAGGGACAGGGAGCTACGAGCAGTACTTC
CDR3aa: CASSLVGTGSYEQYF

abundance: -
v_gene: TRBV13
d_gene: -
j_gene: TRBJ1-3
CDR3nt: TGTGCCAGCAGCTTTAGGGGCCGCTCTGGAAACACCATATATTTT
CDR3aa: CASSFRGRSGNTIYF

abundance: -
v_gene: TRBV5-1
d_gene: -
j_gene: TRBJ1-4
CDR3nt: TGCGCCAGCAGCCGTCAGACAACTAATGAAAAACTGTTTTTT
CDR3aa: CASSRQTTNEKLFF

abundance: -
v_gene: TRBV28
d_gene: -
j_gene: TRBJ2-7
CDR3nt: TGTGCCAGCAGCCCCCAGGTCCTCTTTGAGCAGTACTTC
CDR3aa: CASSPQVLFEQYF

abundance: -
v_gene: TRBV7-9
d_gene: TRBD1
j_gene: TRBJ1-1
CDR3nt: TGTGCCAGCAGCCTAGGGGGCGGGAACACTGAAGCTTTCTTT
CDR3aa: CASSLGGGNTEAFF

abundance: -
v_gene: TRBV4-1
d_gene: -
j_gene: TRBJ2-1
CDR3nt: TGCGCCAGCAGCCCCGTCTGGACTAAACGGGGTGAGCAGTTCTTC
CDR3aa: CASSPVWTKRGEQFF

abundance: -
v_gene: TRBV5-4
d_gene: TRBD2
j_gene: TRBJ2-2
CDR3nt: TGTGCCAGCAGCTTCCAGCGGGGGAACACCGGGGAGCTGTTTTTT
CDR3aa: CASSFQRGNTGELFF

abundance: -
v_gene: TRBV10-1
d_gene: TRBD1
j_gene: TRBJ2-7
CDR3nt: TGCGCCAGCAGTCCGGTCAGGGGGCCCTACGAGCAGTACTTC
CDR3aa: CASSPVRGPYEQYF

abundance: -
v_gene: TRBV7-2
d_gene: TRBD2
j_gene: TRBJ2-5
CDR3nt: TGTGCCAGCAGCTTAGGGGGCGGGGGGGCTTTAGAGACCCAGTACTTC
CDR3aa: CASSLGGGGALETQYF

abundance: once
v_gene: TRBV4-3
d_gene: TRBD1
j_gene: TRBJ2-1
CDR3nt: TGCGCCAGCAGCACCTACAGGGGGCTTGGGGTCGATGAGCAGTTCTTC
CDR3aa: CASSTYRGLGVDEQFF

abundance: -
v_gene: TRBV19
d_gene: -
j_gene: TRBJ1-4
CDR3nt: TGTGCCAGTAGGGGCAGGGTGGTAGAAAAACTGTTTTTT
CDR3aa: CASRGRVVEKLFF

abundance: -
v_gene: TRBV5-1
d_gene: TRBD2
j_gene: TRBJ2-5
CDR3nt: TGCGCCAGCAGCTTGGGGGTAGCGGGGGGCCAAGAGACCCAGTACTTC
CDR3aa: CASSLGVAGGQETQYF

abundance: -
v_gene: TRBV7-9
d_gene: -
j_gene: TRBJ2-7
CDR3nt: TGTGCCAGCAGCGGCAACCTCAGGGGCCCCCTTGGGGACGAGCAGTACTTC
CDR3aa: CASSGNLRGPLGDEQYF

abundance: few
v_gene: TRBV6-1
d_gene: -
j_gene: TRBJ1-4
CDR3nt: TGTGCCAGCTCCCTAGGAGGGTGGGAAAAACTGTTTTTT
CDR3aa: CASSLGGWEKLFF

abundance: -
v_gene: TRBV5-1
d_gene: TRBD1
j_gene: TRBJ2-3
CDR3nt: TGCGCCAGCAGCTTGGGACAGGGGGACGGCACAGATACGCAGTATTTT
CDR3aa: CASSLGQGDGTDTQYF

abundance: -
v_gene: TRBV5-6
d_gene: -
j_gene: TRBJ1-4
CDR3nt: TGTGCCAGCAGCTTTGGTGGTAGGAGTGAAAAACTGTTTTTT
CDR3aa: CASSFGGRSEKLFF

abundance: -
v_gene: TRBV11-2
d_gene: TRBD2
j_gene: TRBJ2-7
CDR3nt: TGTGCCAGCAGCTTGCGGGGGGCGCACACCTACGAGCAGTACTTC
CDR3aa: CASSLRGAHTYEQYF

abundance: -
v_gene: TRBV10-3
d_gene: TRBD1
j_gene: TRBJ2-7
CDR3nt: TGTGCCATCGGCGGACAGGGGGGCGAGCAGTACTTC
CDR3aa: CAIGGQGGEQYF

abundance: -
v_gene: TRBV6-1
d_gene: TRBD1
j_gene: TRBJ2-3
CDR3nt: TGTGCCAGCGGTACAGGGGGCGGCACAGATACGCAGTATTTT
CDR3aa: CASGTGGGTDTQYF

abundance: -
v_gene: TRBV9
d_gene: -
j_gene: TRBJ1-1
CDR3nt: TGTGCCAGCAGCGTAGTAGGCGGGAGCCTATTCTTT
CDR3aa: CASSVVGGSLFF

abundance: -
v_gene: TRBV5-1
d_gene: -
j_gene: TRBJ2-5
CDR3nt: TGCGCCAGCAGCTTGAGCCTGGTGGAGACCCAGTACTTC
CDR3aa: CASSLSLVETQYF

abundance: -
v_gene: TRBV19
d_gene: TRBD2
j_gene: TRBJ2-3
CDR3nt: TGTGCCAGTAGTGTCACCGGGACTAGCGGGGGAGCTAGCACAGATACGCAGTATTTT
CDR3aa: CASSVTGTSGGASTDTQYF

abundance: -
v_gene: TRBV27
d_gene: TRBD2
j_gene: TRBJ2-5
CDR3nt: TGTGCCAGCAGTGGACCGGGACTAGAGGGCCAAGAGACCCAGTACTTC
CDR3aa: CASSGPGLEGQETQYF

abundance: -
v_gene: TRBV5-1
d_gene: TRBD2
j_gene: TRBJ2-5
CDR3nt: TGCGCCAGTGGGACTACCCCTGGAGAGACCCAGTACTTC
CDR3aa: CASGTTPGETQYF

abundance: few
v_gene: TRBV29-1
d_gene: -
j_gene: TRBJ1-1
CDR3nt: TGCAGCGTTGGTAACGGCGGGGACACTGAAGCTTTCTTT
CDR3aa: CSVGNGGDTEAFF

abundance: few
v_gene: TRBV5-4
d_gene: -
j_gene: TRBJ1-1
CDR3nt: TGTGCCAGCAGCTGGGCCCCGCCTCTGAACACTGAAGCTTTCTTT
CDR3aa: CASSWAPPLNTEAFF

abundance: once
v_gene: TRBV5-6
d_gene: -
j_gene: TRBJ1-3
CDR3nt: TGTGCCAGCAGCTTATGGGCAGCTACTGGAAACACCATATATTTT
CDR3aa: CASSLWAATGNTIYF

abundance: -
v_gene: TRBV4-3
d_gene: TRBD1
j_gene: TRBJ2-1
CDR3nt: TGCGCCAGCTCTTTGGACAGGGACTACAATGAGCAGTTCTTC
CDR3aa: CASSLDRDYNEQFF

abundance: -
v_gene: TRBV2
d_gene: TRBD1
j_gene: TRBJ1-6
CDR3nt: TGTGCCAGCAGTGCAGGGGGGCAGCCGAATTCACCCCTCCACTTT
CDR3aa: CASSAGGQPNSPLHF

abundance: -
v_gene: TRBV2
d_gene: TRBD2
j_gene: TRBJ2-2
CDR3nt: TGTGCCAGCTTAGCGGGAGGGAGTTACACCGGGGAGCTGTTTTTT
CDR3aa: CASLAGGSYTGELFF

abundance: -
v_gene: TRBV28
d_gene: -
j_gene: TRBJ1-4
CDR3nt: TGTGCCAGCAGTTTAGGAGGGGCGGGTGAAAAACTGTTTTTT
CDR3aa: CASSLGGAGEKLFF

abundance: -
v_gene: TRBV6-5
d_gene: TRBD2
j_gene: TRBJ2-2
CDR3nt: TGTGCCAGCAGCCAAAAGCGGGGAGGCACCGGGGAGCTGTTTTTT
CDR3aa: CASSQKRGGTGELFF

abundance: -
v_gene: TRBV7-2
d_gene: TRBD1
j_gene: TRBJ1-6
CDR3nt: TGTGCCAGCAGCTTAGTGGGGACAGGGGTTGTTTCACCCCTCCACTTT
CDR3aa: CASSLVGTGVVSPLHF

abundance: -
v_gene: TRBV28
d_gene: TRBD1
j_gene: TRBJ2-1
CDR3nt: TGTGCCAGCAGTAGACAGGGGGTTAATGAGCAGTTCTTC
CDR3aa: CASSRQGVNEQFF

abundance: -
v_gene: TRBV5-8
d_gene: -
j_gene: TRBJ2-3
CDR3nt: TGTGCCAGCAGCTTGGCCGCGACAGATACGCAGTATTTT
CDR3aa: CASSLAATDTQYF

abundance: -
v_gene: TRBV4-3
d_gene: TRBD1
j_gene: TRBJ2-3
CDR3nt: TGCGCCAGCAGCACACGGACAGGGATGGATACGCAGTATTTT
CDR3aa: CASSTRTGMDTQYF

abundance: -
v_gene: TRBV6-1
d_gene: -
j_gene: TRBJ2-1
CDR3nt: TGTGCCAGCAGTGCCTGGAGGCACAATGAGCAGTTCTTC
CDR3aa: CASSAWRHNEQFF

abundance: -
v_gene: TRBV19
d_gene: -
j_gene: TRBJ1-1
CDR3nt: TGTGCCAGTAGTATATTAGGGGAGAACACTGAAGCTTTCTTT
CDR3aa: CASSILGENTEAFF

abundance: -
v_gene: TRBV2
d_gene: -
j_gene: TRBJ2-7
CDR3nt: TGTGCCAGCAGTATTAGTCGAGAGCAGTACTTC
CDR3aa: CASSISREQYF

abundance: -
v_gene: TRBV30
d_gene: TRBD2
j_gene: TRBJ2-1
CDR3nt: TGTGCCTGGAGCCCACTAGCGGCACACAATGAGCAGTTCTTC
CDR3aa: CAWSPLAAHNEQFF

abundance: -
v_gene: TRBV6-5
d_gene: -
j_gene: TRBJ1-3
CDR3nt: TGTGCCAGCAGTTACTCCCAGGGCTCTGGAAACACCATATATTTT
CDR3aa: CASSYSQGSGNTIYF

abundance: few
v_gene: TRBV10-1
d_gene: -
j_gene: TRBJ2-1
CDR3nt: TGCGCCAGCAGTGAGTCGAAGGCTAGTTTGGATGAGCAGTTCTTC
CDR3aa: CASSESKASLDEQFF

abundance: -
v_gene: TRBV5-8
d_gene: -
j_gene: TRBJ2-7
CDR3nt: TGTGCCAGCAGCTTTCGGGGCTACGAGCAGTACTTC
CDR3aa: CASSFRGYEQYF

abundance: -
v_gene: TRBV30
d_gene: -
j_gene: TRBJ1-2
CDR3nt: TGTGCCTGGAGTGTGGCGGGCTATGGCTACACCTTC
CDR3aa: CAWSVAGYGYTF

abundance: once
v_gene: TRBV5-4
d_gene: TRBD2
j_gene: TRBJ2-7
CDR3nt: TGTGCCAGCAGAGCTAGCGGGATCCCCTACGAGCAGTACTTC
CDR3aa: CASRASGIPYEQYF

abundance: -
v_gene: TRBV4-2
d_gene: TRBD2
j_gene: TRBJ2-3
CDR3nt: TGTGCCAGCAGCCAATCCGGGACTAGCGGCACAGATACGCAGTATTTT
CDR3aa: CASSQSGTSGTDTQYF